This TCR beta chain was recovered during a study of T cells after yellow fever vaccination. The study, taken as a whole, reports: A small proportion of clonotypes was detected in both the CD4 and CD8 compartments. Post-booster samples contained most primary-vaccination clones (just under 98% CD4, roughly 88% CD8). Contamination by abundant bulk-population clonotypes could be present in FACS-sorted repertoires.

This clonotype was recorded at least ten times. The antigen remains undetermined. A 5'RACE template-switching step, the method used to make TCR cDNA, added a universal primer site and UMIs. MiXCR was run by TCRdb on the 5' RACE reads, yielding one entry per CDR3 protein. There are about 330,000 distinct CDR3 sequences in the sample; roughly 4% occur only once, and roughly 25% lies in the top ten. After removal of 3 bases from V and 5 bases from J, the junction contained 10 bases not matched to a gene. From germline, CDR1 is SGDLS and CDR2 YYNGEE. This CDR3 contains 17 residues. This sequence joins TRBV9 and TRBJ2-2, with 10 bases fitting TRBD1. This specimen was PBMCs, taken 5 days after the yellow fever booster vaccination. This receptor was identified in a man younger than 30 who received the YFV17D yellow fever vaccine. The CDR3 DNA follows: TGTGCCAGCAGCGCGAATGAGGGACAGGGGATGACCGGGGAGCTGTTTTTT. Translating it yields CASSANEGQGMTGELFF.